This T cell receptor (beta chain) was profiled in a study of identical twins. The table lists this clonotype with a few counts. Each CDR3 protein gets one entry after TCRdb re-called the 5' RACE reads with MiXCR. The sample holds roughly 200,000 distinct CDR3 sequences, more than 6.5% seen once. With 2 bases removed from V and 0 bases from J, the gap between germline ends came to 10 bases. This CDR3 spans 15 amino acids. Per germline, CDR1 SGHRS and CDR2 YFSETQ. These data were also reused for a study on yellow fever vaccine responses in identical twins.

This TCR was recovered from a woman in her late teens or twenties in good health. This chain connects TRBV5-1 to TRBJ2-3; no definite D call. Sequencing was performed on memory (CD45RO+) T cells sorted from blood. The CDR3 DNA is TGCGCCAGCAGCTTAAGACCGACTAGCACAGATACGCAGTATTTT. Translation gives CASSLRPTSTDTQYF.